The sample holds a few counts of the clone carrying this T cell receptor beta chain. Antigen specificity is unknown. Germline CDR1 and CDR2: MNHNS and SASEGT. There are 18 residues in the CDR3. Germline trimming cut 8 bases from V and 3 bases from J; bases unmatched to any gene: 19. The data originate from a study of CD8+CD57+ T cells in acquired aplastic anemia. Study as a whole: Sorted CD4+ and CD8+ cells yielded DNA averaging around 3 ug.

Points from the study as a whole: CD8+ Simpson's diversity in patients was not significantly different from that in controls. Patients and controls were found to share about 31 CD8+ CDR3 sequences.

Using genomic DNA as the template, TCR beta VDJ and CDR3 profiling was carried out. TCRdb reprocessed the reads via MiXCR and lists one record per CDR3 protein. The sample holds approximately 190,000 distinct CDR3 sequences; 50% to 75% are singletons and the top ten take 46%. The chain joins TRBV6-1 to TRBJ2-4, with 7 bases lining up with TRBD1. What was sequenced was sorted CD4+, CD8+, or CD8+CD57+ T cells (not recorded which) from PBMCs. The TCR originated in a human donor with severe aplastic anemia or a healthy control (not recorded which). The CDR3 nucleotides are TGTGCCAGCGCCGAAGGACAGGTCCTGGCAGTTGGCAAAAACATTCAGTACTTC. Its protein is CASAEGQVLAVGKNIQYF.